This TCR beta chain was sequenced for a study of blood T cell repertoires in COVID-19. Study in general: The United States, Italy and Spain provided the acute and convalescent COVID-19 samples.

With 5 bases removed from V and 7 bases from J, the gap between germline ends came to 20 bases. Germline lookup yields CDR1 MNHEY and CDR2 SVGEGT. The CDR3 spans 15 residues. Under the authors' procedure: For nucleated cells, counts were estimated from reference gene primer amplification. Some clones are missing from TCRdb's copy, which holds only in-frame ones; the method was immunoSEQ multiplex PCR. Clonal size and the V and J genes are those of that table, whereas D and trimming came from the DNA. Among some 150,000 clones listed, about 80% were seen once. The clonotype originates from a man between 45 and 60 years old who had recovered from COVID-19. The sequencing input was PBMCs or T cells enriched from blood (not recorded which). The rearrangement uses TRBV6-2 or TRBV6-3 and TRBJ1-1, with a weak D call TRBD1 (6 bases). The CDR3 sequence is CASSPTYPRQDEAFF. CDR3 in DNA: TGTGCCAGCAGTCCAACCTATCCTCGACAGGATGAAGCTTTCTTT.